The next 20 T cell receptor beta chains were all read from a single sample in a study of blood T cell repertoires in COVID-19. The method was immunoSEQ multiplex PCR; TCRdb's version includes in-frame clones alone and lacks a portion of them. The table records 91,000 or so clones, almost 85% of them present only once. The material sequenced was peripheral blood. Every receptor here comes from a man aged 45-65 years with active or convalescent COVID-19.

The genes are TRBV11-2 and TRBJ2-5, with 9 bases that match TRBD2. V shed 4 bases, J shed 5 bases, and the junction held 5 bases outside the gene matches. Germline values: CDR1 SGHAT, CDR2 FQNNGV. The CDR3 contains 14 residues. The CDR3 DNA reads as TGTGCCAGCAGCTCTAGCGGGGAAGGTGAGACCCAGTACTTC. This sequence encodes CASSSSGEGETQYF.

The CDR3 region is CASSVAGTALGNTIYF. CDR3 DNA: TGTGCCAGCAGCGTAGCCGGGACAGCACTTGGAAACACCATATATTTT. The V call is TRBV9, the J call TRBJ1-3; TRBD1 agrees at 7 bases. Germline CDR1 SGDLS, CDR2 YYNGEE. This CDR3 is 16 amino acids long. Germline trimming cut 0 bases from V and 3 bases from J; bases unmatched to any gene: 6.

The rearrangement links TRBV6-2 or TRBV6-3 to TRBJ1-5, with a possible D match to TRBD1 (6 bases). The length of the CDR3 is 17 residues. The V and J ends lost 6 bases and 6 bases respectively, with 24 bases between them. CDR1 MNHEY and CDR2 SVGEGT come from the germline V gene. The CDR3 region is CASSGRQRGGAGQPQHF. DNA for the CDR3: TGTGCCAGCAGCGGCCGACAGCGGGGGGGCGCGGGTCAGCCCCAGCATTTT.

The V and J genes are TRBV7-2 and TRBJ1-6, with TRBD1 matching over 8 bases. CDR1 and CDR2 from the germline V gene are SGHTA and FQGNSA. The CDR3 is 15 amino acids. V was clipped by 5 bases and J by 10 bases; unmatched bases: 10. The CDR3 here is CASSRRQGNESPLHF. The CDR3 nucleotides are TGTGCCAGCAGCCGGAGACAGGGGAATGAGTCACCCCTCCACTTT. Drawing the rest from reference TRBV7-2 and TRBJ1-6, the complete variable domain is GAGVSQSPSNKVTEKGKDVELRCDPISGHTALYWYRQSLGQGLEFLIYFQGNSAPDKSGLPSDRFSAERTGGSVSTLTIQRTQQEDSAVYLCASSRRQGNESPLHFGNGTRLTVT.

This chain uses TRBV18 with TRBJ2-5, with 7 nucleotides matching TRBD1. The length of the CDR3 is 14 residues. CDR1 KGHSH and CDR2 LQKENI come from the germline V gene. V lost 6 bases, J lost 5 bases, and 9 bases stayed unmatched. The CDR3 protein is CASSPLTGKETQYF. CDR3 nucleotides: TGTGCCAGCTCCCCTTTGACAGGGAAGGAGACCCAGTACTTC. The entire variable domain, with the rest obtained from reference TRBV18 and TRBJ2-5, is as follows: NAGVMQNPRHLVRRRGQEARLRCSPMKGHSHVYWYRQLPEEGLKFMVYLQKENIIDESGMPKERFSAEFPKEGPSILRIQQVVRGDSAAYFCASSPLTGKETQYFGPGTRLLVL.

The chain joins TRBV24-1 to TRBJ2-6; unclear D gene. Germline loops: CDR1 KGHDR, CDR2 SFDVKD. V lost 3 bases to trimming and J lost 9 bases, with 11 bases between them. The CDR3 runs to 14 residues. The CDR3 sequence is CATSDPVRDNVLTF. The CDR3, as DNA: TGTGCCACCAGTGATCCTGTTCGAGACAACGTCCTGACTTTC.

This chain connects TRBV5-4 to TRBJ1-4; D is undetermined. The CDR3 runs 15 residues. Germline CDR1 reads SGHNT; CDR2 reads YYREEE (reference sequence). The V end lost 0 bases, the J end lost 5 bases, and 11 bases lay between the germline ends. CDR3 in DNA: TGTGCCAGCAGCTTGGCCGGAGGACGGAATGAAAAACTGTTTTTT. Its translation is CASSLAGGRNEKLFF.

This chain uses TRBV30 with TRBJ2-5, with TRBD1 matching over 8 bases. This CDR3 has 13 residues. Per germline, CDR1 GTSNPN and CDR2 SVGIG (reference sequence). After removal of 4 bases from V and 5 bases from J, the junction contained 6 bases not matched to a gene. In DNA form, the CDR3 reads TGTGCCTGGAAGGCAGGGGGCAGGGAGACCCAGTACTTC. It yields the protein CAWKAGGRETQYF.

CDR3 in amino acids: CASSQGQLQETQYF. The CDR3 DNA is TGTGCCAGCAGCCAGGGACAGCTGCAAGAGACCCAGTACTTC. The chain couples TRBV21-1 to TRBJ2-5; the D call of TRBD1 is as the table states it, not checked on the DNA. TRBV21-1 is termed a pseudogene. This CDR3 spans 14 amino acids.

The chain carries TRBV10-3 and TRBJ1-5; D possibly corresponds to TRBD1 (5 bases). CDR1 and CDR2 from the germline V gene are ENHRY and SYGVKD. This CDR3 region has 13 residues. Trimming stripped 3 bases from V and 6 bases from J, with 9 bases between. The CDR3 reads CAISDGDSQPQHF. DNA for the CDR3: TGTGCCATCAGTGACGGGGACTCTCAGCCCCAGCATTTT.

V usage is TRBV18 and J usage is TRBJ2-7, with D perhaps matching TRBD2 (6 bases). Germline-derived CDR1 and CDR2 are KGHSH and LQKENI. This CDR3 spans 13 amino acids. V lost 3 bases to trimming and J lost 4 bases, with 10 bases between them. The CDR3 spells CASSPGLEYEQYV. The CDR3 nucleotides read TGTGCCAGCTCACCGGGACTCGAGTACGAGCAGTACGTC.

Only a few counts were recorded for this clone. CDR3 in amino acids: CASSFLGQGAETQYF. The CDR3 DNA reads as TGTGCCAGCAGTTTCCTCGGACAGGGGGCGGAGACCCAGTACTTC. The rearrangement joins TRBV6-2 or TRBV6-3 to TRBJ2-5, with 11 bases fitting TRBD1. Germline V gene lookup returns CDR1 MNHEY and CDR2 SVGEGT. The trim removed 4 bases at V and 5 bases at J, leaving 6 bases unmatched. This CDR3 has 15 amino acids.

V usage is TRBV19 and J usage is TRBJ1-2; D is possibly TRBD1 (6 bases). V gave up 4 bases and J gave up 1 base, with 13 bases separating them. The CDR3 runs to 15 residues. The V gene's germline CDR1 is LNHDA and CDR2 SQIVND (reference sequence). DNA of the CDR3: TGTGCCAGTAGTACCCCTTTACAGGGTAACTATGGCTACACCTTC. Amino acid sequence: CASSTPLQGNYGYTF.

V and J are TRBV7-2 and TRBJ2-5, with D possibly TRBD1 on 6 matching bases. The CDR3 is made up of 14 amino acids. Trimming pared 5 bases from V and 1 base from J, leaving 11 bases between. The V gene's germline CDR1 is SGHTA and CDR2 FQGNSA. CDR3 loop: CASSLRQAQETQYF. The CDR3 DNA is TGTGCCAGCAGCCTCCGACAGGCCCAAGAGACCCAGTACTTC.

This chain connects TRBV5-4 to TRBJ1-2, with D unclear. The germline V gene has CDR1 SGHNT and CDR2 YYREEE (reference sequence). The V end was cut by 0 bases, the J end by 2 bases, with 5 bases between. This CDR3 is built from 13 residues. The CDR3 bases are TGTGCCAGCAGCTTGGAACAGAACTATGGCTACACCTTC. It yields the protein CASSLEQNYGYTF.

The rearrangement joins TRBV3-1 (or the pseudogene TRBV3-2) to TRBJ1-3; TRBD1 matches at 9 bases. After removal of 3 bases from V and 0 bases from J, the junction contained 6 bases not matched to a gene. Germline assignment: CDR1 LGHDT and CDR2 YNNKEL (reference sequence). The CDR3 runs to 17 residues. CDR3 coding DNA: TGTGCCAGCAGCCAGAAACAGGGGGCCCGCTCTGGAAACACCATATATTTT. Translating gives CASSQKQGARSGNTIYF.

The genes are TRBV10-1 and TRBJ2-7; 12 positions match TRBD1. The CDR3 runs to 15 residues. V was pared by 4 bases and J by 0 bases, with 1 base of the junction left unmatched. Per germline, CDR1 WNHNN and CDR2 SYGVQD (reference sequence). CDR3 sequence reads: CASSAGQGASYEQYV. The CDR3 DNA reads TGCGCCAGCAGTGCGGGACAGGGGGCCTCCTACGAGCAGTACGTC.

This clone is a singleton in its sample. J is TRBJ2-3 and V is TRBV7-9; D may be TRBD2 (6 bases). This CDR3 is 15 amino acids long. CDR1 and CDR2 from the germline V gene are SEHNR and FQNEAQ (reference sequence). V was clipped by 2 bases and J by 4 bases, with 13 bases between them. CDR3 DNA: TGTGCCAGCAGCTTACGATTGGGGGGTGCAGATACGCAGTATTTT. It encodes CASSLRLGGADTQYF. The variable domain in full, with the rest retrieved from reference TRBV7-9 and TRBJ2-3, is DTGVSQNPRHKITKRGQNVTFRCDPISEHNRLYWYRQTLGQGPEFLTYFQNEAQLEKSRLLSDRFSAERPKGSFSTLEIQRTEQGDSAMYLCASSLRLGGADTQYFGPGTRLTVL.

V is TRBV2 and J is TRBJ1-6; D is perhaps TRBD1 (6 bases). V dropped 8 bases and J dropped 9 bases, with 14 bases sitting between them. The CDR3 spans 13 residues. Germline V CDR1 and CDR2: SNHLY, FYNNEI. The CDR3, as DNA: TGTGCCAGCTGTTGGACAGTAGGTTCACCCCTCCACTTT. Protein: CASCWTVGSPLHF.

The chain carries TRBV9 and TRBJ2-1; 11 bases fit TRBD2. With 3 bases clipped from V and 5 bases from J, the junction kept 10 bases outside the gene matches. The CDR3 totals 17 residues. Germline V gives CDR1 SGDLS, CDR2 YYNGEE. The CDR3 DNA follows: TGTGCCAGCAGCGGGCTAGCGGGGGGAGGAGCAAACAATGAGCAGTTCTTC. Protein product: CASSGLAGGGANNEQFF. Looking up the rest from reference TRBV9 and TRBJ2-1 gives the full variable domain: DSGVTQTPKHLITATGQRVTLRCSPRSGDLSVYWYQQSLDQGLQFLIQYYNGEERAKGNILERFSAQQFPDLHSELNLSSLELGDSALYFCASSGLAGGGANNEQFFGPGTRLTVL.